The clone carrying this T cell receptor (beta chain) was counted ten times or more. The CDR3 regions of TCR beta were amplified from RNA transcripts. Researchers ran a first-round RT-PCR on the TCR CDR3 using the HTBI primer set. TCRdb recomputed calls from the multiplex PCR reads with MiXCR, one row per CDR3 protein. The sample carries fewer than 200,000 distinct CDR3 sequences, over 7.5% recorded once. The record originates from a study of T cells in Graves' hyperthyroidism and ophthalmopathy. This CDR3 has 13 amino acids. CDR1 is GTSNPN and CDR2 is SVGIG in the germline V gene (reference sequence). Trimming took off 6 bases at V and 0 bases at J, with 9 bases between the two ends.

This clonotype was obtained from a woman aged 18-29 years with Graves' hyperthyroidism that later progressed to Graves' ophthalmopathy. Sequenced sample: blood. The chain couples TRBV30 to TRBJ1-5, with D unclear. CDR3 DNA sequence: TGTGCCTGCGGACCCTATAGCAATCAGCCCCAGCATTTT. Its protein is CACGPYSNQPQHF.